This T cell receptor (beta chain) was captured in a study of T cell changes during pregnancy in multiple sclerosis. Sequencing used immunoSEQ multiplex PCR; TCRdb keeps in-frame clones, though not all of them. The sample records around 62,000 clones, about 89% being singletons. In its sample, this clone was seen once. V gave up 6 bases and J gave up 3 bases; unmatched junction bases: 5. Per the germline V gene, CDR1 is SGHTA and CDR2 is FQGNSA. The CDR3 is 16 amino acids. Material: CD4+ T cells from peripheral blood mononuclear cells, obtained in the first trimester of pregnancy. This receptor was identified in a female donor with multiple sclerosis, enrolled in a pregnancy study. This rearrangement joins TRBV7-2 to TRBJ2-1, with 13 bases aligning to TRBD2. The CDR3: CASRDGTSGDYNEQFF. In nucleotides, the CDR3 is TGTGCCAGCAGAGACGGGACTAGCGGGGACTACAATGAGCAGTTCTTC.